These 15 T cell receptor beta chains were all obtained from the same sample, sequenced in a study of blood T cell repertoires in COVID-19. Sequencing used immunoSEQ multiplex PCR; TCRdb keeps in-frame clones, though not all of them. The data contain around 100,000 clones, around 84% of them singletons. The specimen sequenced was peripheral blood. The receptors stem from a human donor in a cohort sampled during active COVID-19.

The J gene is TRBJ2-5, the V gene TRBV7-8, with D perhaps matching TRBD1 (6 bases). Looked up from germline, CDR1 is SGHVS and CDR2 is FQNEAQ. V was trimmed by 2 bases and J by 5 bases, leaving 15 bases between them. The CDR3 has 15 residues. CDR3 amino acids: CASSLLTGVAETQYF. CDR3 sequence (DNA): TGTGCCAGCAGCTTATTGACAGGTGTCGCCGAGACCCAGTACTTC.

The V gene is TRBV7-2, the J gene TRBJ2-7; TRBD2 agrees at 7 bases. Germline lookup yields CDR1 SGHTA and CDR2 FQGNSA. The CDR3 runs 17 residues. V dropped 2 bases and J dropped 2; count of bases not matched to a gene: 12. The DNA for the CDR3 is TGTGCCAGCAGCTTATTTACGGGGGGTCATCCCCCCTACGAGCAGTACTTC. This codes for CASSLFTGGHPPYEQYF.

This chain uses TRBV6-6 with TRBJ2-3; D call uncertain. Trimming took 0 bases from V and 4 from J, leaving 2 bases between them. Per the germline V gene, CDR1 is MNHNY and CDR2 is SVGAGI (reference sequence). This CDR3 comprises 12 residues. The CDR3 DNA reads TGTGCCAGCAGTTACTCCTCAGATACGCAGTATTTT. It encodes CASSYSSDTQYF.

CDR3 DNA sequence: TGCAGCGCCGGGACAGGGGTGGCCACTGAAGCTTTCTTT. This codes for CSAGTGVATEAFF. The chain is built from TRBV29-1 and TRBJ1-1; 10 bases are shared with TRBD1. The ends lost 7 bases at V and 4 bases at J; junction bases unmatched: 6. CDR3 length equals 13 residues. The V gene's germline CDR1 is SQVTM and CDR2 ANQGSEA.

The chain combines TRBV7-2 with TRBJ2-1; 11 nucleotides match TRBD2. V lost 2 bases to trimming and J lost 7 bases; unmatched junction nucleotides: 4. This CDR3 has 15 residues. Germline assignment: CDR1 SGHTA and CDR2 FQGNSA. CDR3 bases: TGTGCCAGCAGCTTATTCCTAGCGGGGGGAAATGAGCAGTTCTTC. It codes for CASSLFLAGGNEQFF.

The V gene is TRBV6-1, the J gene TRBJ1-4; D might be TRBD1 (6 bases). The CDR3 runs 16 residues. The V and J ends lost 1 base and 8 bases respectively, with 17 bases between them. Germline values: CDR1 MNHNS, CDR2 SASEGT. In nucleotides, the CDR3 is TGTGCCAGCAGTGAAGAGGCGGGCAGGGGTGGCGAAAAACTGTTTTTT. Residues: CASSEEAGRGGEKLFF.

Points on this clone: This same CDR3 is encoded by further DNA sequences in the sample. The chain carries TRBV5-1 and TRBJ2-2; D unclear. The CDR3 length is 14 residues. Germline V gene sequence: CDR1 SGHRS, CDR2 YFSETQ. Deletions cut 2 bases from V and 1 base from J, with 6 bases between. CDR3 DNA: TGCGCCAGCAGCTTTACCGGGAACACCGGGGAGCTGTTTTTT. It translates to CASSFTGNTGELFF.

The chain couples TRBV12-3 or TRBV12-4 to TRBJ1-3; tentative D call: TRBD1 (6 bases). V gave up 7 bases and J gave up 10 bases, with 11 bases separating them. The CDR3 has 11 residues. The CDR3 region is CASNYRETIYF. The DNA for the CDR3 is TGTGCCAGCAACTACAGGGAAACCATATATTTT.

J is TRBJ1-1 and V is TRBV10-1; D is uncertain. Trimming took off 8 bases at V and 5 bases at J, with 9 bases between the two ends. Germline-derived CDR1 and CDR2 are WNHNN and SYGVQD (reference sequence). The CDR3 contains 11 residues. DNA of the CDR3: TGCGCCAGCCCCCTCTTTACTGAAGCTTTCTTT. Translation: CASPLFTEAFF.

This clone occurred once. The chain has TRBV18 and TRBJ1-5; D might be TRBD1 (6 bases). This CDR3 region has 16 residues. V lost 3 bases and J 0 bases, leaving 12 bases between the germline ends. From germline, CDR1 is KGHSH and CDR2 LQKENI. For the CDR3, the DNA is TGTGCCAGCTCACCCCAGGACAGCTATAGCAATCAGCCCCAGCATTTT. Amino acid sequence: CASSPQDSYSNQPQHF.

The CDR3 DNA sequence: TGCAGTGCTAGTCGGGGGTTCGACACAGATACGCAGTATTTT. It yields the protein CSASRGFDTDTQYF. V is TRBV20-1 and J is TRBJ2-3; tentative D call: TRBD2 (6 bases). Between the trimmed V and J ends, which lost 3 bases and 2 bases, there was a span of 12 bases. Per the germline V gene, CDR1 is DFQATT and CDR2 is SNEGSKA (reference sequence). CDR3 length: 14 residues.

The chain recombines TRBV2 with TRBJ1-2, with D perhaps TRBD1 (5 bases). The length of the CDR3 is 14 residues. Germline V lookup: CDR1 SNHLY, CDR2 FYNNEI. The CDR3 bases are TGTGCTTCAGATAGGGCCAGGGCTAACTATGGCTACACCTTC. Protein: CASDRARANYGYTF.

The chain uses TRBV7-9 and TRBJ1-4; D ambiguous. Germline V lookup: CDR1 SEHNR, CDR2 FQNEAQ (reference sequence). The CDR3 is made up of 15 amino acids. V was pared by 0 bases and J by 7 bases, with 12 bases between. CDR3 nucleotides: TGTGCCAGCAGCTTAGCAACCGCCGGCGGTGAAAAACTGTTTTTT. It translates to CASSLATAGGEKLFF.

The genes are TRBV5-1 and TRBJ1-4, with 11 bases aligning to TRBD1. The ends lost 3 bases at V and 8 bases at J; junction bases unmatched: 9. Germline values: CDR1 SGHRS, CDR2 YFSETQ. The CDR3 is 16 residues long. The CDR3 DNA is TGCGCCAGCAGCTCGAAAGGACAGGGGGCTGGGGAAAAACTGTTTTTT. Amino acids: CASSSKGQGAGEKLFF.

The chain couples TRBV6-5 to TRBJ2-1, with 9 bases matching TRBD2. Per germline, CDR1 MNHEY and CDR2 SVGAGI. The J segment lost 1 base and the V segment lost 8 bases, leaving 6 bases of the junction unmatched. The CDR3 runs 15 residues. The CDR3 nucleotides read TGTGCCAGCGGTAGAAGCGGGGGGTCCTACAATGAGCAGTTCTTC. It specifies CASGRSGGSYNEQFF.